The following is a TCR beta chain sequence with its context. Its antigen is undetermined. Assay: immunoSEQ multiplex PCR; the TCRdb copy retains only in-frame clones and omits some. The sample shows around 300,000 clones, 80% to 90% of them seen only once. The sample is drawn from a study of cytomegalovirus exposure and HLA in healthy donors. The CDR3 totals 14 residues. CDR1 and CDR2 from the germline V gene are SNHLY and FYNNEI. The junction had 5 bases not matched to a gene; V was cut back by 5 bases and J by 4 bases. Study-level points and caveats: The study found most TCR sequences rare, yet found some public TCRs in many donors.

Sequenced material: PBMCs. The sequence came from a young woman in good health and CMV-seronegative. This rearrangement joins TRBV2 to TRBJ1-3; TRBD1 matches 7 bases. CDR3 sequence: CASSPGTAGNTIYF. The CDR3 region has the DNA TGTGCCAGCAGTCCTGGGACAGCCGGAAACACCATATATTTT.